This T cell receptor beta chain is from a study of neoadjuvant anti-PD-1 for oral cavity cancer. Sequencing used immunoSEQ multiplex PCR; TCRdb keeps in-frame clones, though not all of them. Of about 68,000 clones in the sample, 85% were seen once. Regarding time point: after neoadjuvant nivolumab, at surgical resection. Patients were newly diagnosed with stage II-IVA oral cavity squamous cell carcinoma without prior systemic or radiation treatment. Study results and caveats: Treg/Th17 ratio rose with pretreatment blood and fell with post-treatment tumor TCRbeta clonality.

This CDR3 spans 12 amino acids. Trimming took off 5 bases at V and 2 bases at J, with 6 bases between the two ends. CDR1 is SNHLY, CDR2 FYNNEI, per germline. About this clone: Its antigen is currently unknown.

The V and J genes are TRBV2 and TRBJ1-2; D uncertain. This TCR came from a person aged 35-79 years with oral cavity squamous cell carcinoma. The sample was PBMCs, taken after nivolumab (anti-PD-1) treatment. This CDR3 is CASSPTNYGYTF. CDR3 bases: TGTGCCAGCAGTCCAACCAACTATGGCTACACCTTC.